The 5 T cell receptor beta chains below were found in one sample sequenced in a study of HIV-infected patients and healthy controls. Alpha and beta constant-region primers primed reverse transcription of around 0.5 ug RNA. Each of the alpha and beta chains got its own library through chain-specific third strand synthesis with indices. One entry per CDR3 protein, called by TCRdb with MiXCR from the 5' RACE reads. This sample carries approximately 13,000 distinct CDR3 sequences, approximately 4.9% of them seen once, and the ten largest clones take 3% to 4.5%. No cell fractionation was done, so the repertoire covers all unsorted peripheral blood T cells. Sequenced input: blood. The receptors derive from an adult in good health.

This clonotype is medium-sized within its sample. V usage is TRBV7-2 and J usage is TRBJ1-5; 9 bases match TRBD1. Germline loops: CDR1 SGHTA, CDR2 FQGNSA. This CDR3 has 16 amino acids. Trimming at V came to 5 bases and at J to 4 bases, leaving 9 bases not matched to a gene. The CDR3 region is CASSTTPGQGNQPQHF. The CDR3 nucleotides are TGTGCCAGCAGCACTACTCCGGGACAGGGAAATCAGCCCCAGCATTTT.

This clonotype was found many times. The chain joins TRBV12-3 or TRBV12-4 to TRBJ1-6; 9 bases line up with TRBD1. The CDR3 runs to 11 residues. The trim removed 7 bases at V and 13 bases at J, leaving 2 bases unmatched. CDR3 protein: CASMGTGPLHF. In DNA form, the CDR3 reads TGTGCCAGCATGGGGACAGGGCCCCTCCACTTT.

At least ten counts were recorded for this clonotype. The J gene is TRBJ2-5, the V gene TRBV20-1; D is possibly TRBD1 or TRBD2 (5 bases each). Germline loops: CDR1 DFQATT, CDR2 SNEGSKA (reference sequence). This CDR3 contains 13 residues. V was clipped by 0 bases and J by 4 bases, with 9 bases between them. CDR3 nucleotides: TGCAGTGCTAGAGATCTGGGGGTAGAGACCCAGTACTTC. Amino acids: CSARDLGVETQYF.

This clonotype is categorized as medium-sized (0.01 to 0.1%). The V call is TRBV6-5, the J call TRBJ1-1; D call uncertain. The CDR3 totals 14 residues. Germline V CDR1 and CDR2: MNHEY, SVGAGI. Trimming cost V 3 bases and J 1 base, with 9 bases left between them. CDR3 residues: CASSYTYRNTEAFF. CDR3 DNA sequence: TGTGCCAGCAGTTATACATACAGGAACACTGAAGCTTTCTTT.

This clonotype occurred many times. The chain couples TRBV29-1 to TRBJ1-2, with D maybe TRBD1 (5 bases). CDR3 length: 13 residues. V lost 3 bases to trimming and J lost 8 bases, with 16 bases between them. Germline V gene sequence: CDR1 SQVTM, CDR2 ANQGSEA. The CDR3 is CSVDGGFTWGYTF. In DNA, the CDR3 is TGCAGCGTTGACGGGGGGTTCACCTGGGGCTACACCTTC.